This is a list of T cell receptor beta chains from one sample in a study of cytomegalovirus exposure and HLA in healthy donors. The table came from immunoSEQ multiplex PCR; TCRdb's copy has only in-frame clones and leaves some out. Counted here are some 150,000 clones, around 66% occurring once; the ten biggest clones make up approximately 2.9%. The material sequenced was PBMCs. The receptors originated from a woman in her 30s in good health and CMV-seropositive. Each CDR3 is given with its conserved first and last residue. The D gene is left open where the match is weak. The listing skips clone size in some rows; elsewhere it reads once, few, many or a size class.

TRBD1 - TRBJ2-7 TRBV13 CASSSGQGDHEQYF TGTGCCAGCAGCTCGGGACAGGGTGACCACGAGCAGTACTTC
- - TRBJ1-1 TRBV7-9 CASRSQVNTEAFF TGTGCCAGCAGGTCACAAGTGAACACTGAAGCTTTCTTT
TRBD2 few TRBJ2-1 TRBV5-4 CASSLSRSGRAYEQFF TGTGCCAGCAGCTTGTCACGTAGCGGGAGGGCCTATGAGCAGTTCTTC
TRBD1 - TRBJ1-6 TRBV4-1 CASSQGTGGNNSPLHF TGCGCCAGCAGCCAAGGGACAGGGGGGAATAATTCACCCCTCCACTTT
- few TRBJ2-1 TRBV7-9 CASSLDRSYNEQFF TGTGCCAGCAGCCTTGACAGATCCTACAATGAGCAGTTCTTC
TRBD2 - TRBJ2-1 TRBV5-1 CASSFFSGAGGFNEQFF TGCGCCAGCAGCTTTTTTAGCGGAGCGGGGGGGTTCAATGAGCAGTTCTTC
TRBD1 - TRBJ1-2 TRBV5-1 CASSLGVTGGYYGYTF TGCGCCAGCAGCTTGGGAGTGACAGGGGGCTACTATGGCTACACCTTC
- - TRBJ1-1 TRBV4-2 CASSQEELNTEAFF TGTGCCAGCAGCCAAGAAGAGTTGAACACTGAAGCTTTCTTT
- - TRBJ1-5 TRBV7-6 CASSLAQGPTQPQHF TGTGCCAGCAGCTTAGCACAGGGACCGACTCAGCCCCAGCATTTT
TRBD1 once TRBJ1-2 TRBV5-1 CASSLGPGTANYGYTF TGCGCCAGCAGCTTAGGACCCGGGACAGCTAACTATGGCTACACCTTC
TRBD1 once TRBJ1-1 TRBV5-4 CASSSRTGAPEAFF TGTGCCAGCAGCTCGAGGACAGGGGCGCCTGAAGCTTTCTTT
- - TRBJ1-2 TRBV14 CASSQDHTQGGYGYTF TGTGCCAGCAGCCAAGACCATACCCAGGGAGGCTATGGCTACACCTTC
TRBD2 - TRBJ2-7 TRBV27 CASRPSGLAGVYEQYF TGTGCCAGCAGACCCTCGGGACTAGCGGGAGTTTACGAGCAGTACTTC
- few TRBJ2-7 TRBV9 CASSAKPGLDEQYF TGTGCCAGCAGCGCAAAACCAGGGTTGGATGAGCAGTACTTC
- - TRBJ2-2 TRBV5-4 CASSSAVRIANTGELFF TGTGCCAGCAGCTCCGCCGTGAGGATTGCGAACACCGGGGAGCTGTTTTTT
- - TRBJ1-4 TRBV12-5 CASGLVVGREVGEKLFF TGTGCTAGTGGTTTGGTAGTGGGGAGGGAGGTCGGTGAAAAACTGTTTTTT
- once TRBJ1-3 TRBV6-5 CASRRQDGNTIYF TGTGCCAGCAGGCGACAAGATGGAAACACCATATATTTT
- - TRBJ2-3 TRBV10-1 CASSALITDTQYF TGCGCCAGCAGCGCTCTAATCACAGATACGCAGTATTTT
- - TRBJ1-3 TRBV18 CASSPFDTDGNTIYF TGTGCCAGCTCACCCTTTGACACGGATGGAAACACCATATATTTT
- - TRBJ2-7 TRBV4-1 CASSQGHQQYF TGCGCCAGCAGCCAAGGTCATCAGCAGTACTTC
- - TRBJ2-3 TRBV2 CASSEERVSDTQYF TGTGCCAGCAGTGAAGAGCGGGTCTCAGATACGCAGTATTTT
- few TRBJ1-3 TRBV9 CASSVAGHPGNTIYF TGTGCCAGCAGCGTAGCGGGACACCCTGGAAACACCATATATTTT
- - TRBJ1-2 TRBV2 CAGGAGIYGYTF TGTGCCGGCGGCGCCGGGATCTATGGCTACACCTTC
TRBD1 - TRBJ2-7 TRBV30 CAWTRARTGSSEQYF TGTGCCTGGACGCGGGCGAGGACAGGGTCTTCGGAGCAGTACTTC
TRBD1 once TRBJ2-7 TRBV4-1 CASSRGTGDSYEQYF TGCGCCAGCAGCCGCGGGACAGGGGATTCCTACGAGCAGTACTTC
TRBD1 - TRBJ1-3 TRBV4-1 CASSHGGTGTGRNTIYF TGCGCCAGCAGCCATGGGGGCACCGGGACAGGTAGAAACACCATATATTTT
TRBD2 - TRBJ2-2 TRBV5-4 CASSLLAGNTGELFF TGTGCCAGCAGCTTACTAGCGGGAAACACCGGGGAGCTGTTTTTT
- - TRBJ2-5 TRBV18 CASSPPGITGLHIQETQYF TGTGCCAGCTCACCACCAGGGATAACAGGTCTGCATATCCAAGAGACCCAGTACTTC
- few TRBJ1-1 TRBV7-6 CASTQGFGTEAFF TGTGCCAGCACTCAGGGTTTTGGCACTGAAGCTTTCTTT
TRBD1 - TRBJ2-2 TRBV4-1 CASSRSYRGPTGELFF TGCGCCAGCAGCCGATCATACAGGGGTCCGACCGGGGAGCTGTTTTTT
TRBD1 - TRBJ1-1 TRBV2 CASSLVTGGGTEAFF TGTGCCAGCAGTCTTGTGACAGGGGGCGGCACTGAAGCTTTCTTT
TRBD2 few TRBJ2-3 TRBV10-3 CAISESATSGGTQYF TGTGCCATCAGTGAGTCAGCGACTAGCGGGGGTACGCAGTATTTT
- - TRBJ2-7 TRBV9 CASSVGAGTSEQYF TGTGCCAGCAGCGTAGGGGCTGGGACTTCCGAGCAGTACTTC
- - TRBJ2-2 TRBV5-1 CASSWDNRELFF TGCGCCAGCAGCTGGGACAACCGGGAGCTGTTTTTT
TRBD2 - TRBJ2-3 TRBV2 CASTSLAGEMDTQYF TGTGCCAGCACTTCGCTAGCGGGAGAGATGGATACGCAGTATTTT
- - TRBJ1-1 TRBV30 CAWSEPKGPTLAFF TGTGCCTGGAGTGAACCCAAGGGGCCCACTCTAGCTTTCTTT
- few TRBJ1-1 TRBV5-1 CASSRSGVDTEAFF TGCGCCAGCAGCCGCTCGGGGGTGGACACTGAAGCTTTCTTT
- - TRBJ1-2 TRBV5-1 CASSSIDSRVYGYTF TGCGCCAGCAGCTCGATCGACAGTCGGGTCTATGGCTACACCTTC
TRBD1 few TRBJ1-4 TRBV27 CASRLDRGPSEKLFF TGTGCCAGCAGATTAGACAGGGGCCCCTCTGAAAAACTGTTTTTT